The entry below gives a single TCR beta chain sequence along with its context. The data originate from a study of blood T cell repertoires in COVID-19. V lost 4 bases to trimming and J lost 5 bases, with 15 bases between them. CDR1 is SGHRS, CDR2 YFSETQ, per germline. This CDR3 has 14 residues. Measured with immunoSEQ multiplex PCR; TCRdb has only the in-frame clones, and not every one. The repertoire holds around 250,000 clones, with roughly 84% as singletons. The receptor comes from a woman between 45 and 60 years old who had been exposed to COVID-19. The gene calls are TRBV5-1 and TRBJ1-1, with D perhaps TRBD1 (5 bases). Sequencing input: PBMCs or T cells enriched from blood (not recorded which). CDR3 region: CASSPLMGGTEAFF. The CDR3 bases are TGCGCCAGCAGCCCACTTATGGGGGGGACTGAAGCTTTCTTT.